This T cell receptor beta chain emerged from a study of blood T cells in healthy people across ages (dated by TCRdb to about 2015). Concerning the study at large: In model experiments, roughly one uniquely barcoded TCR beta cDNA molecule per two T cells was captured by template switching. Four age groups were formed from the donors: young (average roughly 15 years), middle-aged (around 37), aged (around 62) and long-lived (less than 85). Two additional independent replicas of 1 million unique cDNA reads from the same blood draw were analyzed for two donors (one aged 18 to 30 and one aged 80 or older). To avoid experimental bias, donors of different ages were randomly spread across the sequencing lanes. To track age-related changes in TCR beta repertoire diversity, the study relied on deep sequencing normalized with unique cDNA molecular identifiers. General conclusions and limits of the study: As age increased, observed TCR beta diversity per million T cells dropped in a roughly linear way, and a significant reduction was already evident by age about 40. Since profiling was done on bulk unsorted PBMCs, naive and antigen-experienced compartments could not be conclusively compared. Estimates of total diversity based on one million sequenced T cells were considered lower bounds and underestimates. Compared with the aged group, more naive CD4+ T cells, fewer expanded clones and increased TCR diversity were shown by the long-lived group, suggesting age selection. The percentage of naive T cells measured by flow cytometry correlated strongly with observed TCR beta diversity. The CMV infection status of donors was not known, potentially confounding age-related changes in expanded clonotypes.

Donors were around 37 systemically healthy Caucasian individuals from Russia aged roughly 6 to 100 years. Around 9.9 milliliters of peripheral blood were collected from each donor into EDTA-treated Vacutainer tubes. Ficoll-Paque density-gradient centrifugation was used to isolate PBMCs, with at least 6 million per sample. Total RNA was extracted from PBMCs with Trizol reagent, with at least 5.5 micrograms obtained per sample. The percentages of naive CD45RAhigh/CD27high T cells were determined by flow cytometry on a PBMC aliquot from every donor. About this clonotype: Its antigen is unknown. No base-level quality is on record; no much larger clone is a single base apart.

The library was generated by 5' RACE. The sequencer was an Illumina HiSeq 2500. A second PCR of roughly 6 to 11 cycles was run with a J-beta primer mix and a sample-barcoded 5' primer. Each TCR beta cDNA molecule received a unique molecular identifier from a template-switch 5' adaptor carrying 12 random nucleotides. At least 3 million CDR3-containing paired-end reads were obtained from each sample. First-strand cDNA synthesis was performed from all RNA using the Mint cDNA synthesis kit, with priming by a TRBC-specific oligonucleotide. Following uracil-DNA glycosylase treatment, all cDNA underwent a first 18-cycle PCR with the universal primers M1SS and BC2_uni_R. Under the source paper's analysis protocol: Normalization of each sample was performed by random selection of 1 million high-quality reads, each carrying a distinct molecular identifier. Instead of being binned into consensus sequences, reads that shared molecular identifiers were thrown out. MiTCR, with a Q25 quality threshold and the strictest error-elimination algorithm, was used for CDR3 identification, clonotype clustering and error correction. A nonparametric unseen species model using Euler transformation provided a lower-bound estimate of total TCR beta diversity. The public reads were reprocessed in TCRdb via fastp at Q25 and MiXCR, keeping in-frame beta chains. Entries are consolidated by CDR3 protein sequence, retaining the most common genes and DNA. TCRdb, rather than the study authors, made the V and J calls. Present in this sample are approximately 1.5 million distinct CDR3 sequences, under 55% of which were seen just once. Jointly, the top ten make up around 4% of the sample.

The V end gives up 0 bases and the J end 2 bases, leaving 6 bases in the junction not matched to a gene. From its cysteine to its phenylalanine, the CDR3 spans 16 amino acids. The CDR3 DNA has 48 bases and is translated from base 1. CDR1 SGHRS and CDR2 YFSETQ were looked up in the germline V gene. The sequenced sample consisted of blood. The clonotype originates from a young woman in good health. The rearrangement combines TRBV5-1 with TRBJ2-3, and 7 junction bases match TRBD2. The sequenced DNA is TGCGCCAGCAGCTTGGATCTGCGGGGGAACACAGATACGCAGTATTTT. This is translated as CASSLDLRGNTDTQYF.